These T cell receptor beta chains were read from a single sample in a study of blood T cells in healthy people across ages. TCRdb re-called the 5' RACE reads with MiXCR, one entry per CDR3 protein. The repertoire includes 1.5 million to 1.8 million distinct CDR3 sequences, approximately 39% of them detected once, and about 3.8% sits in the top ten. The material sequenced was blood. The receptors originated from a woman aged 18-29 years in good health. Each CDR3 is given with its conserved first and last residue. Each record gives: clone size, D gene, V gene, J gene, CDR3 protein. D genes are given only for firm matches. Size is omitted from some rows. Given values are once, few, many or a class for expanded clones.

NA	TRBD2	TRBV4-3	TRBJ2-5	CASSSLSGGFGTQYF
NA	TRBD2	TRBV28	TRBJ2-7	CASTAGLADSSYEQYF
NA	TRBD1	TRBV7-9	TRBJ1-1	CASSTGQGTLVEAFF
NA	NA	TRBV12-3/TRBV12-4	TRBJ1-1	CASSRWARTEAFF
NA	NA	TRBV3-1	TRBJ2-5	CASSQSASETQYF
NA	NA	TRBV2	TRBJ1-1	CASSDFLAFF
NA	TRBD1	TRBV11-2	TRBJ1-2	CASSYQGRGLGYGYTF
few	TRBD1	TRBV7-2	TRBJ1-1	CASSLATGGRMNTEAFF
NA	TRBD2	TRBV20-1	TRBJ2-3	CSARRAGDVDTQYF
once	NA	TRBV20-1	TRBJ2-7	CSATQGTFGIRGSYEQYF
few	NA	TRBV11-2	TRBJ1-2	CASSLGGVLYGYTF
NA	NA	TRBV27	NA	CASRYRARGETQYF
few	NA	TRBV27	TRBJ2-7	CASSLLGIGEQYF
NA	TRBD2	TRBV20-1	TRBJ2-7	CSATYSGRDHEQYF
many	TRBD1	TRBV4-1	TRBJ2-7	CASSPGTDSYEQYF
once	NA	TRBV6-1	TRBJ2-1	CASSEGKTSRGSYNEQFF
few	TRBD1	TRBV19	TRBJ2-2	CASSRGTGRSGELFF
NA	NA	TRBV7-2	TRBJ2-7	CASSFWISLSYEQYF
NA	TRBD1	TRBV5-1	TRBJ1-5	CASSPTGTGYQHF
few	NA	TRBV29-1	TRBJ1-2	CSAGTTRDLYGYTF